Following are 12 T cell receptor beta chains from one sample sequenced in a study of blood T cell repertoires in COVID-19. Sequenced by immunoSEQ multiplex PCR; TCRdb stores in-frame clones only, minus some. The sample has approximately 240,000 clones, 85% to 95% seen once; the top ten hold around 0.86%. Sequencing input: peripheral blood. These receptors were taken from a man aged 25-40 years with COVID-19, enrolled during active disease.

This chain connects TRBV7-2 to TRBJ1-5; 7 bases line up with TRBD1. V lost 3 bases to trimming and J lost 6 bases; unmatched junction nucleotides: 11. The length of the CDR3 is 16 residues. The germline V gene has CDR1 SGHTA and CDR2 FQGNSA. CDR3 amino acids: CASSLGTAARSQPQHF. The CDR3 coding sequence is TGTGCCAGCAGCTTGGGGACAGCCGCTCGGAGTCAGCCCCAGCATTTT.

The rearrangement uses TRBV7-9 and TRBJ2-1; 7 bases match TRBD2. The V gene end was trimmed by 2 bases and the J gene end by 4 bases; junction bases not matched to a gene: 5. The V gene's germline CDR1 is SEHNR and CDR2 FQNEAQ (reference sequence). This CDR3 contains 15 residues. The CDR3 bases are TGTGCCAGCAGCTTACTGAGCGGGATTTACAATGAGCAGTTCTTC. Its protein product is CASSLLSGIYNEQFF.

The chain employs TRBV4-1 and TRBJ2-3; no clear D gene. This CDR3 spans 13 amino acids. The V and J ends lost 4 bases and 0 bases respectively, with 5 bases between them. Germline V CDR1 and CDR2: MGHRA, YSYEKL. The CDR3 is CASSPESTDTQYF. The CDR3 nucleotides are TGCGCCAGCAGCCCGGAGAGCACAGATACGCAGTATTTT.

The chain has TRBV30 and TRBJ1-2; TRBD1 matches at 8 bases. V shed 4 bases, J shed 5 bases, and the junction held 9 bases outside the gene matches. CDR1 GTSNPN and CDR2 SVGIG come from the germline V gene (reference sequence). The CDR3 sequence is 14 residues long. CDR3 sequence: CAWTRTGRGYGYTF. The DNA of the CDR3 is TGTGCCTGGACCCGGACAGGGAGAGGGTATGGCTACACCTTC.

The genes are TRBV5-4 and TRBJ1-2; D may be TRBD1 (6 bases). Germline V gene sequence: CDR1 SGHNT, CDR2 YYREEE (reference sequence). V lost 2 bases and J lost 2, with 10 bases in between. The CDR3 covers 14 residues. CDR3 loop: CASSFAGQNYGYTF. The CDR3 DNA follows: TGTGCCAGCAGCTTTGCAGGACAGAACTATGGCTACACCTTC.

The gene calls are TRBV6-5 and TRBJ2-7; 7 bases are shared with TRBD1. The CDR3 is made up of 15 amino acids. Germline trimming cut 5 bases from V and 2 bases from J; bases unmatched to any gene: 9. CDR1 is MNHEY and CDR2 is SVGAGI in the germline V gene. The CDR3 nucleotides are TGTGCCAGCAGTCTAGGGACAGTTCCTACCTACGAGCAGTACTTC. Protein product: CASSLGTVPTYEQYF.

The chain uses TRBV10-1 and TRBJ1-4, with TRBD1 as a possible D gene (6 bases). Looked up from germline, CDR1 is WNHNN and CDR2 is SYGVQD (reference sequence). The V and J ends lost 6 bases and 4 bases respectively, with 15 bases between them. This CDR3 is 15 amino acids long. The CDR3 region is CASRDSSGVNEKLFF. The CDR3 DNA reads as TGCGCCAGCAGGGACAGTTCAGGGGTTAATGAAAAACTGTTTTTT.

The V gene is TRBV2, the J gene TRBJ2-1; D is unclear. Germline V gene lookup returns CDR1 SNHLY and CDR2 FYNNEI. CDR3 length: 14 residues. V was cut by 6 bases and J by 4 bases, with 13 bases left in between. CDR3 region: CASRPNDGYNEQFF. CDR3 nucleotides: TGTGCCAGCAGACCCAATGACGGGTACAATGAGCAGTTCTTC. The variable domain in full, completed from reference TRBV2 and TRBJ2-1, reads EPEVTQTPSHQVTQMGQEVILRCVPISNHLYFYWYRQILGQKVEFLVSFYNNEISEKSEIFDDQFSVERPDGSNFTLKIRSTKLEDSAMYFCASRPNDGYNEQFFGPGTRLTVL.

V usage is TRBV7-9 and J usage is TRBJ2-6, with TRBD1 matching 10 bases. There are 18 residues in the CDR3. CDR1 is SEHNR and CDR2 is FQNEAQ in the germline V gene (reference sequence). The V gene end was trimmed by 5 bases and the J gene end by 0 bases; junction bases not matched to a gene: 7. CDR3 DNA: TGTGCCAGCAGCCCCTTGGGACAGGGGAGCTCTGGGGCCAACGTCCTGACTTTC. Its translation: CASSPLGQGSSGANVLTF.

The genes are TRBV6-1 and TRBJ1-3; D is perhaps TRBD1 (6 bases). This CDR3 comprises 18 residues. The V gene's germline CDR1 is MNHNS and CDR2 SASEGT. Trimming cost V 0 bases and J 0 bases, with 15 bases left between them. The CDR3 spells CASSEALGTPTSGNTIYF. In DNA form, the CDR3 reads TGTGCCAGCAGTGAAGCGCTTGGGACACCCACCTCTGGAAACACCATATATTTT.

This rearrangement joins TRBV15 to TRBJ2-5; TRBD2 aligns across 10 bases. The CDR3 totals 18 residues. Germline V gene data show CDR1 as LNHNV and CDR2 as YYDKDF (reference sequence). V dropped 0 bases and J dropped 4; count of bases not matched to a gene: 11. CDR3 DNA: TGTGCCACCAGCAGAGATCCGGCTAGCGGGGGCCGAGGAGAGACCCAGTACTTC. Translation gives CATSRDPASGGRGETQYF.

The chain combines TRBV5-1 with TRBJ2-6, with 12 positions matching TRBD2. The germline V gene has CDR1 SGHRS and CDR2 YFSETQ. The V gene end was trimmed by 3 bases and the J gene end by 2 bases; junction bases not matched to a gene: 6. CDR3 length equals 18 residues. The DNA of the CDR3 is TGCGCCAGCAGCTCCGGACTAGCGGGGATAACTGGGGCCAACGTCCTGACTTTC. This codes for CASSSGLAGITGANVLTF.